This T cell receptor beta chain was profiled in a study of shared clonotypes between healthy human individuals. Unsorted material relied on tens of millions of PBMCs as the source of genomic DNA. General study points: Owing to a small donor count, the genetic and exposure-history diversity represented was limited.

This CDR3 comprises 14 residues. Deletions cut 0 bases from V and 8 bases from J, with 12 bases between. Germline lookup yields CDR1 SGDLS and CDR2 YYNGEE. This was a deep-level run. How the authors handled the data: Filtering differed because ImmunoSEQ produced junction-only sequences that carried no quality scores. Sequenced by immunoSEQ multiplex PCR; TCRdb stores in-frame clones only, minus some. Clonal size and the V and J genes are those of that table, whereas D and trimming came from the DNA. The sample carries about 510,000 clones, around 79% recorded once. As regards this clone: Its target is unknown.

Sequenced: PBMCs. The chain is built from TRBV9 and TRBJ2-1; D may be TRBD2 (6 bases). The TCR was taken from a woman aged 40 to 50 in good health. Some clones in this sample may be carry-over from other donors' samples. The CDR3 DNA follows: TGTGCCAGCAGCGTAGGCGGGAATGAATATGAGCAGTTCTTC. Its translation: CASSVGGNEYEQFF.